Listed below are T cell receptor beta chains from one sample, sequenced in a study of long-term antiretroviral therapy in people with HIV. Sequenced by immunoSEQ multiplex PCR; TCRdb stores in-frame clones only, minus some. The table lists tens of thousands of clones, 70% to 90% of them singletons, with nearly 5% in the top ten. The starting material was unsorted PBMCs, obtained approximately 2.7 years before starting antiretroviral therapy. The receptors come from a woman aged 30 to 39 with HIV. Each CDR3 is given with its conserved first and last residue. D genes are given only for firm matches. The size entry is marked missing in some rows and otherwise reads once, few, many or a size class.

j_call,d_call,clone_size,v_call,cdr3_aa,cdr3_nt
TRBJ1-1,.,.,TRBV9,CASSVGWGSFTEAFF,TGTGCCAGCAGCGTAGGGTGGGGGTCGTTCACTGAAGCTTTCTTT
TRBJ2-2,.,.,TRBV7-8,CASSPDGPHTGELFF,TGTGCCAGCAGCCCGGACGGCCCCCACACCGGGGAGCTGTTTTTT
TRBJ2-7,.,.,TRBV5-5,CASSLFGGVRVNYEQYF,TGTGCCAGCAGCTTGTTTGGAGGGGTTAGAGTGAACTACGAGCAGTACTTC
TRBJ1-5,.,.,TRBV9,CASSVAVGEPQHF,TGTGCCAGCAGCGTAGCTGTAGGGGAGCCCCAGCATTTT
TRBJ1-2,.,.,TRBV25-1,CASHGPSTGYTF,TGTGCCAGCCATGGACCTTCTACTGGCTACACCTTC
TRBJ1-6,TRBD1,.,TRBV6-5,CASSPDRARNSPLHF,TGTGCCAGCAGTCCCGACAGGGCAAGAAATTCACCCCTCCACTTT
TRBJ1-4,.,.,TRBV11-2,CASSFTEKLFF,TGTGCCAGCAGCTTTACAGAAAAACTGTTTTTT
TRBJ1-6,.,.,TRBV27,CASKPRDIEGNSPLHF,TGTGCCAGCAAACCCCGGGATATCGAAGGCAATTCACCCCTCCACTTT
TRBJ1-6,.,.,TRBV19,CASSIDRPIGSYNSPLHF,TGTGCCAGTAGTATAGATAGGCCAATTGGATCCTATAATTCACCCCTCCACTTT
TRBJ2-5,.,.,TRBV10-1,CASSQGGAQETQYF,TGCGCCAGCAGTCAGGGGGGAGCCCAAGAGACCCAGTACTTC
TRBJ2-1,TRBD2,.,TRBV6-1,CASSLGVGGYNEQFF,TGTGCCAGCAGCCTTGGGGTCGGGGGGTACAATGAGCAGTTCTTC
TRBJ1-1,TRBD1,.,TRBV5-1,CASYDEPGGTEAFF,TGCGCCAGCTACGACGAGCCAGGGGGCACTGAAGCTTTCTTT
TRBJ1-1,.,.,TRBV5-8,CASSSDPFRTEAFF,TGTGCCAGCAGCTCGGACCCTTTTCGCACTGAAGCTTTCTTT
TRBJ2-2,.,.,TRBV4-1,CASSLIGGSFTGELFF,TGCGCCAGCAGCCTGATCGGGGGTTCATTCACCGGGGAGCTGTTTTTT
TRBJ1-2,TRBD1,.,TRBV18,CASSNTGTALTNYGYTF,TGTGCCAGCTCTAACACCGGGACAGCGCTTACTAACTATGGCTACACCTTC
TRBJ1-6,.,.,TRBV7-2,CASSLVRQRNSPLHF,TGTGCCAGCAGCTTAGTTAGGCAGCGTAATTCACCCCTCCACTTT
TRBJ1-5,.,.,TRBV29-1,CSVGTQPQHF,TGCAGCGTTGGTACTCAGCCCCAGCATTTT
TRBJ1-2,.,.,TRBV27,CASSSALRGAAITNYGYTF,TGTGCCAGCAGTTCCGCGCTACGGGGGGCGGCTATCACTAACTATGGCTACACCTTC
TRBJ2-5,.,.,TRBV9,CASSPGPQYQETQYF,TGTGCCAGCAGCCCAGGCCCCCAGTACCAAGAGACCCAGTACTTC
TRBJ2-1,.,few,TRBV12-5,CASGSLPASEQFF,TGTGCTAGTGGTTCCCTCCCAGCCAGCGAGCAGTTCTTC
TRBJ1-1,.,.,TRBV5-8,CASSFVLGEAFF,TGTGCCAGCAGCTTTGTATTGGGCGAAGCTTTCTTT
TRBJ2-7,.,.,TRBV29-1,CSVGPGSSYEQYF,TGCAGCGTTGGTCCCGGGAGTTCCTACGAGCAGTACTTC
TRBJ1-3,.,.,TRBV2,CASTGSGNTIYF,TGTGCCAGCACAGGCTCTGGAAACACCATATATTTT
TRBJ1-4,TRBD1,.,TRBV7-2,CASSLRLQGARLFF,TGTGCCAGCAGCTTACGCCTCCAGGGGGCAAGACTGTTTTTT
TRBJ1-5,.,.,TRBV27,CASSLSWGGNQPQHF,TGTGCCAGCAGTTTATCATGGGGTGGCAATCAGCCCCAGCATTTT
TRBJ1-1,.,.,TRBV27,CASSDYSQSVNTEAFF,TGTGCCAGCAGTGACTACAGTCAGAGTGTGAACACTGAAGCTTTCTTT
TRBJ2-1,TRBD2,.,TRBV10-3,CATENAGLAGGQFF,TGTGCCACCGAGAACGCAGGGCTAGCGGGGGGGCAGTTCTTC
TRBJ2-5,TRBD2,.,TRBV4-2,CASSQVAGEGAETQYF,TGTGCCAGCAGCCAAGTAGCGGGGGAGGGGGCAGAGACCCAGTACTTC
TRBJ2-3,.,.,TRBV4-1,CASSQDLRGSTDTQYF,TGCGCCAGCAGCCAAGATCTGCGCGGGAGCACAGATACGCAGTATTTT
TRBJ1-1,.,.,TRBV5-4,CASSWRGTEAFF,TGTGCCAGCAGCTGGAGGGGAACTGAAGCTTTCTTT
TRBJ1-1,.,.,TRBV12-5,CAGRGPQEAFF,TGTGCTGGGCGGGGTCCCCAAGAAGCTTTCTTT
TRBJ2-2,.,once,TRBV11-3,CASSLDASRGTGELFF,TGTGCCAGCAGCTTAGACGCTAGCCGCGGCACCGGGGAGCTGTTTTTT
TRBJ2-1,.,.,TRBV6-4,CASSDEGGADEQFF,TGTGCCAGCAGTGACGAAGGGGGGGCGGATGAGCAGTTCTTC
TRBJ1-1,.,.,TRBV2,CASSEGFRNTEAFF,TGTGCCAGCAGTGAGGGGTTCAGGAACACTGAAGCTTTCTTT
TRBJ1-1,.,few,TRBV7-2,CASSRRSDTEAFF,TGTGCCAGCAGCCGCAGGTCCGACACTGAAGCTTTCTTT